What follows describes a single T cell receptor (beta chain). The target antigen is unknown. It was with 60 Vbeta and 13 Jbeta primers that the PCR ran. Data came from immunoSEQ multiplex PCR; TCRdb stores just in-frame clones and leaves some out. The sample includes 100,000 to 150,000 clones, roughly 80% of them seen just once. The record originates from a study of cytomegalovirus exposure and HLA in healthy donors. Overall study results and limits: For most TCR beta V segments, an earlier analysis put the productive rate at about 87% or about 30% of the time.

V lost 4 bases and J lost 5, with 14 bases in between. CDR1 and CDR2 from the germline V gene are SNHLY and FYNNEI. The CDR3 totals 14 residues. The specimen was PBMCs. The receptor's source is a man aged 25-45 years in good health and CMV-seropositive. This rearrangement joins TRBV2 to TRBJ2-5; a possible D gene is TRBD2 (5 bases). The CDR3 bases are TGTGCCAGCAGTGGAGAAGGCGAGGGCGAGACCCAGTACTTC. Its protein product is CASSGEGEGETQYF.